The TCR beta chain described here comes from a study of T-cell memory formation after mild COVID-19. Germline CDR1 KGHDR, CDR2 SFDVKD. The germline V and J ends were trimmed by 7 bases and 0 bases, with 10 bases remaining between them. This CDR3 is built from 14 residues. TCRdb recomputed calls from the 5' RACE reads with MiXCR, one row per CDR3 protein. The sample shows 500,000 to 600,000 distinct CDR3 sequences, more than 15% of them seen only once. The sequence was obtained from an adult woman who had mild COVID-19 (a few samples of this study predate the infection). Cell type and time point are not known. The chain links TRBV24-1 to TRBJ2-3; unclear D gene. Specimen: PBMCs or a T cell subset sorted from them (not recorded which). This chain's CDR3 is CATSQAFSTDTQYF. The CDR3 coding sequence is TGTGCCACCAGCCAAGCCTTCAGCACAGATACGCAGTATTTT.